This T cell receptor beta chain appears in the sequencing data of a study of blood T cell repertoires in COVID-19. Across the whole study: The United States, Italy and Spain supplied acute and convalescent COVID-19 samples. The analysed material was cDNA or gDNA that came from T cells, B-cell-depleted T cells, or PBMCs.

Participants were aged about 18 to 89 years from about two dozen US areas. The method was immunoSEQ multiplex PCR; TCRdb's version includes in-frame clones alone and lacks a portion of them. The sample lists approximately 200,000 clones, 87% occurring once. Sequences were obtained from PBMCs or T cells enriched from blood (not recorded which). The TCR comes from a man aged 25 to 40 in a cohort exposed to, infected with or recovered from COVID-19 (not recorded which).

DNA for the CDR3: TGCAGCGTGATTGTCGGGACAGGGAGTAACTATGGCTACACCTTC. Protein: CSVIVGTGSNYGYTF. The chain is built from TRBV29-1 and TRBJ1-2; the match to TRBD1 covers 9 bases. Germline V gene sequence: CDR1 SQVTM, CDR2 ANQGSEA. The CDR3 totals 15 residues. The J segment lost 1 base and the V segment lost 6 bases, leaving 9 bases of the junction unmatched. Combining the CDR3 with reference TRBV29-1 and TRBJ1-2 gives the whole variable domain SAVISQKPSRDICQRGTSLTIQCQVDSQVTMMFWYRQQPGQSLTLIATANQGSEATYESGFVIDKFPISRPNLTFSTLTVSNMSPEDSSIYLCSVIVGTGSNYGYTFGSGTRLTVV.